This T cell receptor (beta chain) was sequenced in a study of blood T cell repertoires in COVID-19. Background on the study: PBMCs, B-cell-depleted T cells, or T cells were the source of the cDNA or gDNA that made up the material.

Clones were read by immunoSEQ multiplex PCR, and TCRdb kept only the in-frame ones, dropping some. The data show about 180,000 clones, with under 85% seen just once and less than 10% held by the top ten. The CDR3 is 19 residues long. The germline CDR1 and CDR2 sequences are KGHSH and LQKENI. The trim removed 1 base at V and 0 bases at J, leaving 12 bases unmatched. V and J are TRBV18 and TRBJ1-3; TRBD1 aligns across 7 bases. Sequencing input: peripheral blood. This TCR came from a woman in her 70s with COVID-19, enrolled during active disease. CDR3 nucleotide sequence: TGTGCCAGCTCACCACTGACAGGGAATCGGGGCGGCTCTGGAAACACCATATATTTT. Translating it yields CASSPLTGNRGGSGNTIYF.